The 29 T cell receptor beta chains below come from one sample, sequenced in a study of Graves' ophthalmopathy and Graves' hyperthyroidism. The sequenced template was RNA, covering the TCR beta CDR3 region. An initial RT-PCR round employing HTBI primers preceded a second-round multiplex PCR. Each CDR3 protein is one row after TCRdb ran MiXCR on the multiplex PCR reads. In the table there are about 400,000 distinct CDR3 sequences, roughly 21% of which are singletons. Specimen: peripheral blood. Every receptor here comes from a woman between 18 and 29 years old with stable Graves' hyperthyroidism.

This clonotype appeared many times. The J gene is TRBJ1-3, the V gene TRBV6-2 or TRBV6-3; unclear D gene. V was clipped by 10 bases and J by 0 bases, with 13 bases between them. Germline-derived CDR1 and CDR2 are MNHEY and SVGEGT. The CDR3 spans 14 residues. CDR3 region: CATSGEPSGNTIYF. The CDR3 DNA follows: TGTGCCACTTCCGGGGAGCCCTCTGGAAACACCATATATTTT.

This clonotype was seen many times. The genes are TRBV28 and TRBJ2-3; weak D call: TRBD2 (7 bases). The germline CDR1 and CDR2 sequences are MDHEN and SYDVKM. The CDR3 length is 15 residues. Trimming stripped 8 bases from V and 4 bases from J, with 19 bases between. CDR3 in amino acids: CASGHLGGVSDTQYF. The CDR3, as DNA: TGTGCCAGCGGGCACCTAGGGGGGGTTTCAGATACGCAGTATTTT.

This clonotype was recorded at least ten times. This chain connects TRBV12-3 or TRBV12-4 to TRBJ2-7; a possible D gene is TRBD1 (6 bases). The germline V and J ends were trimmed by 3 bases and 0 bases, with 12 bases remaining between them. The CDR3 is 15 residues long. The CDR3, as DNA: TGTGCCAGCAGTTTCGGGACACAACACTCCTACGAGCAGTACTTC. Amino acid sequence: CASSFGTQHSYEQYF.

At least ten counts were recorded for this clonotype. The chain is built from TRBV6-2 or TRBV6-3 and TRBJ1-1, with a possible D match to TRBD1 (6 bases). In germline, CDR1 is MNHEY, CDR2 SVGEGT. V was pared by 5 bases and J by 7 bases, with 20 bases between. The length of the CDR3 is 15 residues. CDR3 protein: CASSPTLLTGREAFF. DNA for the CDR3: TGTGCCAGCAGTCCAACCCTACTAACAGGGCGTGAAGCTTTCTTT.

The chain joins TRBV24-1 to TRBJ1-1; D ambiguous. Trimming pared 6 bases from V and 2 bases from J, leaving 6 bases between. The CDR3 totals 12 residues. The germline V gene encodes CDR1 KGHDR and CDR2 SFDVKD. The CDR3 sequence is CATSLGNTEAFF. The CDR3, as DNA: TGTGCCACCAGTCTGGGAAACACTGAAGCTTTCTTT.

This clonotype has more than one count but fewer than ten. The V call is TRBV6-5, the J call TRBJ2-7; D unclear. This CDR3 comprises 15 residues. The germline V gene encodes CDR1 MNHEY and CDR2 SVGAGI. Between the trimmed V and J ends, which lost 0 bases and 8 bases, there was a span of 17 bases. The CDR3 reads CASSYSGRRATQQYF. In DNA form, the CDR3 reads TGTGCCAGCAGTTACTCAGGGCGCCGAGCTACGCAGCAGTACTTC.

This clonotype was found many times. The chain uses TRBV7-9 and TRBJ2-7; perhaps TRBD1 as D (6 bases). The CDR3 spans 15 residues. Per germline, CDR1 SEHNR and CDR2 FQNEAQ (reference sequence). Trimming took 0 bases from V and 3 from J, leaving 12 bases between them. CDR3 sequence: CASSLARGSFYEQYF. The CDR3 region has the DNA TGTGCCAGCAGCTTAGCCAGGGGCTCCTTCTACGAGCAGTACTTC.

The sample holds many counts of this clonotype. A single base separates this from a much larger clone, so it may be a read error. This chain uses TRBV7-2 with TRBJ1-1; tentative D call: TRBD1 (5 bases). This CDR3 region has 15 residues. Germline CDR1 and CDR2: SGHTA and FQGNSA. CDR3 amino acids: CASSHRQSSNTKAFF. As DNA, the CDR3 is TGTGCCAGCAGCCACAGACAGTCATCGAACACTAAAGCTTTCTTT.

This clonotype was seen repeatedly, ten times or more. The chain is built from TRBV4-1 and TRBJ1-5; no reliable D call. The CDR3 runs to 16 residues. Trimming removed 0 bases from V and 3 bases from J, with 12 bases in between. Germline values: CDR1 MGHRA, CDR2 YSYEKL. The CDR3 DNA reads TGCGCCAGCAGCCAAGAGGTGCAGGTACTCAATCAGCCCCAGCATTTT. It is translated as CASSQEVQVLNQPQHF.

The rearrangement joins TRBV30 to TRBJ2-7; TRBD1 aligns across 7 bases. The CDR3 contains 15 residues. Trimming took 3 bases from V and 2 from J; bases not matched to a gene: 10. In germline, CDR1 is GTSNPN, CDR2 SVGIG (reference sequence). The CDR3 DNA follows: TGTGCCTGGAGCCAATCCACAGGGGCCCCCTACGAGCAGTACTTC. This gives the protein CAWSQSTGAPYEQYF.

This clonotype was counted many times. The rearrangement uses TRBV15 and TRBJ2-7, with D maybe TRBD1 (5 bases). The CDR3 covers 14 residues. Trimming cost V 1 base and J 0 bases, with 7 bases left between them. Germline V gene lookup returns CDR1 LNHNV and CDR2 YYDKDF (reference sequence). CDR3: CATSRGQGSYEQYF. The DNA of the CDR3 is TGTGCCACCAGCAGAGGCCAGGGCTCCTACGAGCAGTACTTC.

This clonotype was picked up many times. The V gene is TRBV9, the J gene TRBJ2-2; D is undetermined. CDR1 SGDLS and CDR2 YYNGEE come from the germline V gene. The length of the CDR3 is 14 residues. Trimming took off 4 bases at V and 0 bases at J, with 7 bases between the two ends. In DNA, the CDR3 is TGTGCCAGCAGCTCACCGACGAACACCGGGGAGCTGTTTTTT. Its protein product is CASSSPTNTGELFF.

In this sample, this clonotype turned up many times. This chain links TRBV6-1 with TRBJ2-5, with D possibly being TRBD2 (6 bases). This CDR3 spans 12 amino acids. CDR1 and CDR2 from the germline V gene are MNHNS and SASEGT. Trimming left V 6 bases short and J 5 bases short, with 10 bases between. CDR3 sequence (DNA): TGTGCCAGCAGCTCAGGGAGGGAGACCCAGTACTTC. Translated: CASSSGRETQYF.

There are many counts of this clonotype. CDR3 loop: CASSFGRGGGETQYF. DNA for the CDR3: TGTGCCAGCAGCTTTGGTCGTGGGGGGGGAGAGACCCAGTACTTC. This rearrangement joins TRBV7-3 to TRBJ2-5; 7 nucleotides line up with TRBD2. V was clipped by 3 bases and J by 4 bases; unmatched bases: 8. The CDR3 extends over 15 amino acids. Germline V gene lookup returns CDR1 SGHTA and CDR2 FQGTGA.

This sequence joins TRBV12-3 or TRBV12-4 and TRBJ1-2, with a weak D call TRBD1 (6 bases). This CDR3 comprises 12 residues. V was cut by 6 bases and J by 11 bases, with 16 bases left in between. The CDR3 nucleotides read TGTGCCAGCAGAATACAGGGCCGGGGATACACCTTC. It codes for CASRIQGRGYTF.

This clonotype was seen many times. This chain uses TRBV7-6 with TRBJ2-7; 7 nucleotides line up with TRBD1. The germline V gene has CDR1 SGHVS and CDR2 FNYEAQ. The trim removed 7 bases at V and 5 bases at J, leaving 11 bases unmatched. This CDR3 comprises 14 residues. CDR3 region: CASKPGRGGDEQYF. CDR3 sequence (DNA): TGTGCCAGCAAGCCCGGTCGAGGGGGCGACGAGCAGTACTTC.

This clonotype was seen ten or more times. The chain uses TRBV12-3 or TRBV12-4 and TRBJ1-3; no clear D. This CDR3 has 12 residues. Trimming removed 10 bases from V and 0 bases from J, with 7 bases in between. CDR3 DNA sequence: TGTGCCACCACCAGCTCTGGAAACACCATATATTTT. Translated, it gives CATTSSGNTIYF.

About this clonotype: This CDR3 is missing its conserved last phenylalanine or tryptophan, likely due to a read error. The CDR3 reads CASTDPNTGELFL. The CDR3 DNA reads TGTGCCAGCACAGATCCGAACACCGGGGAGCTGTTTCTT. The chain recombines TRBV6-1 with TRBJ2-2; no firm D call. V was clipped by 7 bases and J by 0 bases, with 6 bases between them. The CDR3 has 13 amino acids. CDR1 and CDR2 from the germline V gene are MNHNS and SASEGT.

In its sample, this clonotype was seen many times. CDR3 sequence: CASSLGQAGYTF. The CDR3, as DNA: TGTGCCAGCAGCCTTGGACAGGCAGGCTACACCTTC. The V gene is TRBV7-9, the J gene TRBJ1-2, with 7 bases fitting TRBD1. Trimming removed 5 bases from V and 8 bases from J; junction bases left unmatched: 5. From germline, CDR1 is SEHNR and CDR2 FQNEAQ (reference sequence). The CDR3 contains 12 residues.

The table lists this clonotype with many counts. The V call is TRBV12-3 or TRBV12-4, the J call TRBJ1-1, with no clear D. Trimming removed 3 bases from V and 1 base from J, with 9 bases in between. The length of the CDR3 is 14 residues. The CDR3 sequence is CASSFAERNTEAFF. The CDR3 nucleotides read TGTGCCAGCAGTTTTGCAGAAAGGAACACTGAAGCTTTCTTT.

For this clonotype: The missing conserved phenylalanine or tryptophan at the end of this CDR3 makes a read error likely. This chain uses TRBV19 with TRBJ1-5; D not resolved. There are 18 residues in the CDR3. Trimming shortened V by 5 bases and J by 1 base, and 21 bases separated the two germline ends. Looked up from germline, CDR1 is LNHDA and CDR2 is SQIVND (reference sequence). CDR3 DNA sequence: TGTGCCAGTAGTCTCTACCCTACCAGTGTGGGGAGCAATCAGCCCCAGCATTAT. Its protein is CASSLYPTSVGSNQPQHY.

V and J are TRBV7-9 and TRBJ2-4, with D hard to call. The germline V gene has CDR1 SEHNR and CDR2 FQNEAQ (reference sequence). This CDR3 contains 14 residues. Trimming left V 1 base short and J 8 bases short, with 12 bases between. The CDR3 DNA reads TGTGCCAGCAGCTTAGAGAGAGAATGGGACATTCAGTACTTC. Its translation: CASSLEREWDIQYF.

This clonotype was counted at least ten times. V usage is TRBV10-3 and J usage is TRBJ2-7; TRBD1 matches 7 bases. The CDR3 loop spans 15 amino acids. Per germline, CDR1 ENHRY and CDR2 SYGVKD. The V and J ends lost 3 bases and 2 bases, in that order; junction bases with no gene match: 7. The CDR3 DNA follows: TGTGCCATCAGTGACAGTGACAGGGATCCCTACGAGCAGTACTTC. It yields the protein CAISDSDRDPYEQYF.

This clonotype was seen only a few times. The J gene is TRBJ2-7, the V gene TRBV11-1; D perhaps matches TRBD1 (5 bases). Deletions cut 2 bases from V and 3 bases from J, with 14 bases between. CDR3 length: 15 residues. Germline CDR1 reads SGHAT; CDR2 reads FQDESV (reference sequence). This CDR3 is CASSLTGATNYEQYF. CDR3 coding DNA: TGTGCCAGCAGCTTAACTGGGGCGACGAACTACGAGCAGTACTTC.

This chain joins TRBV19 and TRBJ2-2; 7 positions match TRBD1. The CDR3 has 15 residues. The germline V gene has CDR1 LNHDA and CDR2 SQIVND (reference sequence). J lost 4 bases, V lost 5 bases, and 7 bases had no gene match. CDR3 loop: CASSPRQGPTGELFF. The CDR3 coding sequence is TGTGCCAGTAGTCCCAGACAGGGCCCCACCGGGGAGCTGTTTTTT.

Many counts were recorded for this clonotype. The chain links TRBV10-3 to TRBJ1-5; D is ambiguous. With 6 bases removed from V and 2 bases from J, the gap between germline ends came to 5 bases. The CDR3 has 12 amino acids. Germline V gene lookup returns CDR1 ENHRY and CDR2 SYGVKD. The DNA for the CDR3 is TGTGCCATCAGCGACGGCAATCAGCCCCAGCATTTT. Encoded protein: CAISDGNQPQHF.

Ten or more counts support this clonotype. The chain combines TRBV20-1 with TRBJ1-1; no clear D. CDR3 length: 13 residues. Germline V gives CDR1 DFQATT, CDR2 SNEGSKA (reference sequence). V shed 3 bases and J shed 4 bases, with 12 bases lying between them. In DNA form, the CDR3 reads TGCAGTGCTAGTTCCCCAGTCAGCACTGAAGCTTTCTTT. The encoded protein is CSASSPVSTEAFF.

Many counts were recorded for this clonotype. V is TRBV19 and J is TRBJ2-2; D is possibly TRBD1 (6 bases). V was trimmed by 7 bases and J by 0 bases, leaving 12 bases between them. The CDR3 is 15 residues long. Germline assignment: CDR1 LNHDA and CDR2 SQIVND (reference sequence). The CDR3 DNA is TGTGCCAGTATGGGGACACCGACGAACACCGGGGAGCTGTTTTTT. Translated, it gives CASMGTPTNTGELFF.

This chain connects TRBV20-1 to TRBJ2-7, with TRBD1 matching 9 bases. Germline V lookup: CDR1 DFQATT, CDR2 SNEGSKA (reference sequence). The CDR3 loop spans 15 amino acids. V was pared by 0 bases and J by 2 bases, with 5 bases of the junction left unmatched. This CDR3 reads CSARDYGTGTYEQYF. CDR3 in DNA: TGCAGTGCTAGAGATTACGGGACAGGGACCTACGAGCAGTACTTC.